Each of the 9 T cell receptor beta chains below was sequenced from the same sample in a study of T cell clonotyping in hematopoietic cell transplantation (dated by TCRdb to the early 2020s). Library preparation employed the immunoSEQ multiplex PCR assay. This is the immuneACCESS table as TCRdb keeps it, with only in-frame sequences that have V and J called. A part of the clones is gone; compared with another copy, unresolved V genes explain less than half, and the rest is unexplained. This sample gives 27,000 or so clones in total; approximately 95% of them show up just once. The ten top clones hold 1.4% to 1.5% of the sample. Sequences were obtained from peripheral blood mononuclear cells. The receptors come from a man aged 50-60 years in good health. Some clones in this sample may be carry-over from other donors' samples.

This rearrangement joins TRBV6-5 to TRBJ1-2, with 7 bases lining up with TRBD1. The germline V gene has CDR1 MNHEY and CDR2 SVGAGI. This CDR3 has 16 amino acids. The V and J ends lost 4 bases and 6 bases, in that order; junction bases with no gene match: 14. Here the CDR3 reads CASSSLAGGTEDGYTF. The CDR3 DNA reads TGTGCCAGCAGTTCTCTAGCAGGGGGAACGGAGGATGGCTACACCTTC.

The gene calls are TRBV30 and TRBJ1-6; D ambiguous. The CDR3 has 13 residues. V gave up 5 bases and J gave up 7 bases, with 12 bases separating them. The germline CDR1 and CDR2 sequences are GTSNPN and SVGIG (reference sequence). The CDR3 loop reads CAWVREGNSPLHF. In DNA, the CDR3 is TGTGCCTGGGTGAGGGAGGGAAATTCACCCCTCCACTTT.

V gene TRBV2 combines with J gene TRBJ1-2; D remains ambiguous. Germline V gene lookup returns CDR1 SNHLY and CDR2 FYNNEI. The ends were cut back, 4 bases at V and 5 bases at J, with 8 bases in the middle. The CDR3 consists of 12 residues. The chain's CDR3 is CASSVEQYGYTF. The CDR3 DNA reads TGTGCCAGCAGTGTAGAGCAGTATGGCTACACCTTC.

CDR3 sequence reads: CSVGSGELFF. DNA of the CDR3: TGCAGCGTAGGTAGCGGGGAGCTGTTTTTT. The chain is built from TRBV29-1 and TRBJ2-2, with unresolved D. Trimming pared 6 bases from V and 7 bases from J, leaving 6 bases between. CDR3 length equals 10 residues. Germline lookup yields CDR1 SQVTM and CDR2 ANQGSEA.

V gene TRBV7-2 combines with J gene TRBJ2-6; perhaps TRBD1 as D (6 bases). Germline V lookup: CDR1 SGHTA, CDR2 FQGNSA. This CDR3 is built from 15 residues. V was trimmed by 5 bases and J by 2 bases, leaving 10 bases between them. The CDR3 sequence is CASSGGGAGANVLTF. Written as DNA, the CDR3 is TGTGCCAGCAGCGGGGGCGGCGCTGGGGCCAACGTCCTGACTTTC.

The V call is TRBV6-5, the J call TRBJ2-2; 9 bases map to TRBD1. Germline values: CDR1 MNHEY, CDR2 SVGAGI. The CDR3 has 15 amino acids. After removal of 5 bases from V and 6 bases from J, the junction contained 7 bases not matched to a gene. The CDR3: CASSGRQGESGELFF. The CDR3 DNA is TGTGCCAGCAGTGGACGACAGGGGGAATCCGGGGAGCTGTTTTTT.

This chain links TRBV9 with TRBJ1-6; D call uncertain. Germline V gives CDR1 SGDLS, CDR2 YYNGEE. The length of the CDR3 is 17 residues. V shed 4 bases and J shed 1 base, with 15 bases lying between them. The CDR3 protein is CASSPGMLRSYNSPLHF. The CDR3 nucleotides are TGTGCCAGCAGCCCAGGCATGCTTCGGTCCTATAATTCACCCCTCCACTTT.

CDR3 DNA: TGTGCCAGTAGTATTTTCGGGGTCAGCAACTATGGCTACACCTTC. Translated, it gives CASSIFGVSNYGYTF. The V call is TRBV19, the J call TRBJ1-2; D gene unclear. The V gene lost 3 bases and the J gene lost 2 bases, with 13 bases spanning the gap. The CDR3 loop spans 15 amino acids. Germline V gene data show CDR1 as LNHDA and CDR2 as SQIVND (reference sequence).

The DNA of the CDR3 is TGTGCCAGCAGCTTGAAGGGGCGAAACACTGAAGCTTTCTTT. It yields the protein CASSLKGRNTEAFF. The V call is TRBV5-4, the J call TRBJ1-1, with TRBD1 as a possible D gene (5 bases). The germline V and J ends were trimmed by 1 base and 2 bases, with 9 bases remaining between them. In germline, CDR1 is SGHNT, CDR2 YYREEE (reference sequence). The CDR3 is 14 residues long. Using reference TRBV5-4 and TRBJ1-1 for the parts outside the CDR3, the full variable domain is ETGVTQSPTHLIKTRGQQVTLRCSSQSGHNTVSWYQQALGQGPQFIFQYYREEENGRGNFPPRFSGLQFPNYSSELNVNALELDDSALYLCASSLKGRNTEAFFGQGTRLTVV.